Included here is one T cell receptor (beta chain) sequence, with context. Antigen unknown. Regarding treatment: roughly 11-day PBMC culture with coronavirus spike peptide pools or control peptides (ViraFEST assay). Harvesting of the unexposed donor's CD4+ T cells predated the COVID-19 pandemic (2011-2018). Each well held 2 million to 2.5 million PBMCs in IL-2 (10 IU/ml) medium with roughly 11 ug/ml peptide pools. Probes of unexposed-donor CD4+ T cells used SARS-CoV-2 S/N and four cold-coronavirus spikes (cells permitting). This sample was taken from a study of vaccination and CD4 T cells after COVID-19. Overall study: With a range of 35 to 161, the median interval from diagnosis to drawing post-COVID samples was 101 days.

Cultured CD4+ T-cell DNA underwent Oncomine TCR Beta short-read sequencing. The template was genomic DNA from cultured CD4+ T cells. Each CDR3 protein is one row after TCRdb ran MiXCR on the PCR reads. The sample holds around 9,100 distinct CDR3 sequences, approximately 35% seen once. This CDR3 is built from 13 residues. Trimming took off 6 bases at V and 11 bases at J, with 14 bases between the two ends. Germline V CDR1 and CDR2: MDHEN, SYDVKM. Sequencing input: CD4+ T cells from blood, cultured in vitro. This TCR derives from a human donor in good health. This chain links TRBV28 with TRBJ2-6; tentative D call: TRBD1 (6 bases). CDR3 in amino acids: CASSTGWIYVLTF. The CDR3 DNA is TGTGCCAGCAGCACAGGGTGGATCTACGTCCTGACTTTC.